The subject of this entry is one T cell receptor (beta chain). This specimen belongs to a study of shared clonotypes between healthy human individuals. The table came from immunoSEQ multiplex PCR; TCRdb's copy has only in-frame clones and leaves some out. The sample yields roughly 1 million clones, 75% to 80% seen once. The CDR3 loop spans 15 amino acids. J was trimmed by 4 bases and V by 3 bases; bases with no gene match: 7. The V gene's germline CDR1 is GTSNPN and CDR2 SVGIG (reference sequence). This TCR came from a man aged 18 to 35 in good health. Some clones in this sample may be carry-over from other donors' samples. Sequenced input: memory CD4+ T cells from PBMCs. Subset meaning: CD45RA-negative fraction. The chain combines TRBV30 with TRBJ2-1; 9 bases line up with TRBD2. The CDR3 nucleotides read TGTGCCTGGAGATCCTCGCGGGAGGGGTACAATGAGCAGTTCTTC. It yields the protein CAWRSSREGYNEQFF. Using reference TRBV30 and TRBJ2-1 for the parts outside the CDR3, the full variable domain is SQTIHQWPATLVQPVGSPLSLECTVEGTSNPNLYWYRQAAGRGLQLLFYSVGIGQISSEVPQNLSASRPQDRQFILSSKKLLLSDSGFYLCAWRSSREGYNEQFFGPGTRLTVL.